This T cell receptor (beta chain) appears in the sequencing data of a study of control samples from healthy donors and cancer patients. Germline-derived CDR1 and CDR2 are SGHTS and YDEGEE. Unmatched junction bases numbered 6, after V lost 4 bases and J lost 0 bases. The CDR3 is 15 amino acids. The method was immunoSEQ multiplex PCR; TCRdb's version includes in-frame clones alone and lacks a portion of them. The sample lists around 89,000 clones, 82% occurring once. Sequencing input: blood. This sequence joins TRBV5-8 and TRBJ1-1, with 7 positions matching TRBD1. This clonotype was sampled from a woman in her fifties or sixties in good health. The CDR3 here is CASSPRQGMNTEAFF. CDR3 nucleotide sequence: TGTGCCAGCAGCCCGCGACAGGGAATGAACACTGAAGCTTTCTTT.